This TCR beta chain derives from a study of shared clonotypes between healthy human individuals. Study summary: With ages of 18 to 49, the donors were two women and a few men. Broader study findings: The donor pool, a small one, limited the genetic and exposure-history diversity represented. The four-donor shared clonotypes exceeded non-shared clonotypes in generation probability, with non-shared ones scoring lower.

The V end was cut by 3 bases, the J end by 7 bases, with 15 bases between. There are 15 residues in the CDR3. Germline V CDR1 and CDR2: MGHDK, SYGVNS. About this clone itself: Antigen unknown.

The donors were all Caucasian adults (living in Nashville, Tennessee). This table comes from immunoSEQ multiplex PCR, and its TCRdb copy is limited to in-frame clones, with some not included. Here the sample spans millions of clones, more than 80% being singletons. The clonotype was recovered from a young man in good health. The sequencing sample was made of naive CD4+ T cells sorted from blood. Described subset: CD45RA+ positively selected. This chain joins TRBV25-1 and TRBJ1-4, with D possibly TRBD1 on 5 matching bases. CDR3: CASSDPGPSSEKLFF. CDR3 DNA sequence: TGTGCCAGCAGTGATCCGGGGCCCTCCTCTGAAAAACTGTTTTTT.